This T cell receptor (beta chain) is from a study of monozygotic twins with inflammatory bowel disease. TCRdb re-called the 5' RACE reads; every CDR3 protein appears as one record, without DNA. This sample contains more than 75,000 distinct CDR3 sequences. Germline lookup yields CDR1 SGHVS and CDR2 FQNEAQ. The CDR3 spans 14 residues. This clonotype was sampled from a human donor with ulcerative colitis or Crohn's disease, or a healthy co-twin of an affected twin (not recorded which). The chain couples TRBV7-8 to TRBJ2-5; TCRdb's D call, TRBD1, is unchecked because there is no DNA. Sequencing input: blood. CDR3 amino acids: CASSSQSGWETQYF. Full variable domain (rest looked up from reference TRBV7-8 and TRBJ2-5): GAGVSQSPRYKVAKRGQDVALRCDPISGHVSLFWYQQALGQGPEFLTYFQNEAQLDKSGLPSDRFFAERPEGSVSTLKIQRTQQEDSAVYLCASSSQSGWETQYFGPGTRLLVL.